This TCR beta chain was sequenced in a study of T cells in Graves' hyperthyroidism and ophthalmopathy. Exclusion of a patient resulted from uncontrolled infection, other autoimmune disease, pregnancy or lactation. The CDR3 consists of 12 residues. CDR1 is SGHDN and CDR2 is FVKESK in the germline V gene. The V end lost 1 base, the J end lost 13 bases, and 11 bases lay between the germline ends. Regions amplified from RNA transcripts were the TCR beta CDR3 regions. The HTBI set primed first-round TCR CDR3 RT-PCR. TCRdb recomputed calls from the multiplex PCR reads with MiXCR, one row per CDR3 protein. The top ten hold approximately 15% of the sample, which has about 510,000 distinct CDR3 sequences, 11% to 15% seen once.

The sample consisted of blood. The J gene is TRBJ2-1, the V gene TRBV14; no firm D call. The receptor was derived from a middle-aged woman with Graves' hyperthyroidism. CDR3 bases: TGTGCCAGCAGCCAAGTGACCCAGTCCCAGTTCTTC. This gives the protein CASSQVTQSQFF. The full variable domain, rest sourced from reference TRBV14 and TRBJ2-1, is EAGVTQFPSHSVIEKGQTVTLRCDPISGHDNLYWYRRVMGKEIKFLLHFVKESKQDESGMPNNRFLAERTGGTYSTLKVQPAELEDSGVYFCASSQVTQSQFFGPGTRLTVL.